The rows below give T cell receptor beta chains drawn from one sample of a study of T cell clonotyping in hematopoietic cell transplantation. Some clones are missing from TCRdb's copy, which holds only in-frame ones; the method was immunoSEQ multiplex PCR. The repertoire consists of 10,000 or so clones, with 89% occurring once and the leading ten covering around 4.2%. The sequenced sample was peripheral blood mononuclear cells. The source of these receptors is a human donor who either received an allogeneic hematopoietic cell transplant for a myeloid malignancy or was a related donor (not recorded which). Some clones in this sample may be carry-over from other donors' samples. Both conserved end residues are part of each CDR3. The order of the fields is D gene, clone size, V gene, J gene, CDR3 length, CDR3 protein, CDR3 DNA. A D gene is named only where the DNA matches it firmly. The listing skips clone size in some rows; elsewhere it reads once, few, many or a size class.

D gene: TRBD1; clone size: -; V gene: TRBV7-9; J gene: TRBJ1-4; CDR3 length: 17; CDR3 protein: CASSQGTAVGGGEKLFF; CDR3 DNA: TGTGCCAGCAGCCAAGGGACAGCCGTCGGGGGTGGTGAAAAACTGTTTTTT
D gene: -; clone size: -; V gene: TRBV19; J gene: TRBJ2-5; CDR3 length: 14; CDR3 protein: CASSLQGEKETQYF; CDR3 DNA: TGTGCCAGTAGTCTCCAGGGAGAGAAAGAGACCCAGTACTTC
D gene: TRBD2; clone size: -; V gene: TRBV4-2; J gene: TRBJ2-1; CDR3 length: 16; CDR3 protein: CASSQDSSGASNEQFF; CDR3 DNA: TGTGCCAGCAGCCAAGATTCTAGCGGGGCTTCCAATGAGCAGTTCTTC
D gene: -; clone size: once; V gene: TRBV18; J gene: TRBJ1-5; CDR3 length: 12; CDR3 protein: CASSPGNQPQHF; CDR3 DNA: TGTGCCAGCTCACCAGGAAATCAGCCCCAGCATTTT
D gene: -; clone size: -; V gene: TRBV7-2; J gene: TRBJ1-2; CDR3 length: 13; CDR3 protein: CASSLEGGYGYTF; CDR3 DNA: TGTGCCAGCAGCTTAGAGGGGGGCTATGGCTACACCTTC
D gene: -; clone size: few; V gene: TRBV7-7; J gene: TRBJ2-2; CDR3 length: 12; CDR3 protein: CASSLAHRELFF; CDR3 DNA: TGTGCTAGCAGCTTAGCACATAGGGAGCTGTTTTTT
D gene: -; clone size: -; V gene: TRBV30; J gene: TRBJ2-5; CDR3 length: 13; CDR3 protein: CASYSELQETQYF; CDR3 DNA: TGTGCCTCCTACTCCGAACTGCAAGAGACCCAGTACTTC
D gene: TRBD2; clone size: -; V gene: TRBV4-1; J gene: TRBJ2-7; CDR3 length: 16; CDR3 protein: CASSHAGLAGSYEQYF; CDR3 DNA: TGCGCCAGCAGCCATGCGGGACTAGCGGGGTCCTATGAGCAGTACTTC
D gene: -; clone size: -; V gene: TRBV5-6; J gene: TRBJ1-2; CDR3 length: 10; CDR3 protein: CASSLRGYTF; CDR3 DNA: TGTGCCAGCAGCTTGCGCGGCTACACCTTC
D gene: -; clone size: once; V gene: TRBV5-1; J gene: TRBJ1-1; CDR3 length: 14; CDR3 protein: CASSLTRQNTEAFF; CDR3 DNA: TGCGCCAGCAGCTTGACAAGGCAGAACACTGAAGCTTTCTTT
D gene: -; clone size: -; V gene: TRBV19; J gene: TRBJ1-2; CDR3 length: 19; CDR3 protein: CASSKQKLDRRDPNYGYTF; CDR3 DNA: TGTGCCAGTAGTAAACAGAAATTGGATAGACGGGACCCTAACTATGGCTACACCTTC
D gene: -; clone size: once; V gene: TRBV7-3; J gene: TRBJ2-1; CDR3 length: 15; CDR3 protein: CASSLTPDSYNEQFF; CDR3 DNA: TGTGCCAGCAGCTTGACTCCTGACTCCTACAATGAGCAGTTCTTC
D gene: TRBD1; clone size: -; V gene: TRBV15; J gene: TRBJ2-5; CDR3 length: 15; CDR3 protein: CATSRGGGTGETQYF; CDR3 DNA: TGTGCCACCAGCAGAGGAGGCGGGACAGGAGAGACCCAGTACTTC
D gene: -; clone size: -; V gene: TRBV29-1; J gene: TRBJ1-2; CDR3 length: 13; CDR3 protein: CSVNQPENYGYTF; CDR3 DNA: TGCAGCGTCAACCAACCAGAGAACTATGGCTACACCTTC
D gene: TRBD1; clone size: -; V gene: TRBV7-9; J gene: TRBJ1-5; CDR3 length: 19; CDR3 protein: CASSLGTGQGVNFYQPQHF; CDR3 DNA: TGTGCCAGCAGCTTAGGAACCGGACAGGGTGTAAATTTCTATCAGCCCCAGCATTTT
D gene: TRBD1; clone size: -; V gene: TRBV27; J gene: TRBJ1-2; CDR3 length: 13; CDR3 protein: CASSLGTAYGYTF; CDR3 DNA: TGTGCCAGCAGTTTAGGGACAGCCTATGGCTACACCTTC
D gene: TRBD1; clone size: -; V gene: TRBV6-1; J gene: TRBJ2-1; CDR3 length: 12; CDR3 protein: CASRTGGREQFF; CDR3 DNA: TGTGCCAGCAGGACAGGGGGCAGGGAGCAGTTCTTC
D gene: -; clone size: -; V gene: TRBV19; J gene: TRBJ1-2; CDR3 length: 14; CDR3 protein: CASTLGGKAYGYTF; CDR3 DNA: TGTGCCAGTACCCTCGGGGGGAAGGCCTATGGCTACACCTTC
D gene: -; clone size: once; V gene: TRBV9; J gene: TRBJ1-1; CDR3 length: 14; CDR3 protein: CASSVVGVNTEAFF; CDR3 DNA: TGTGCCAGCAGCGTAGTAGGGGTAAACACTGAAGCTTTCTTT
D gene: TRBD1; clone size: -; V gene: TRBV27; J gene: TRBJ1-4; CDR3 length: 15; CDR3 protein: CASSPRTGGLEKLFF; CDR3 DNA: TGTGCCAGCAGTCCCAGGACAGGGGGCTTGGAAAAACTGTTTTTT
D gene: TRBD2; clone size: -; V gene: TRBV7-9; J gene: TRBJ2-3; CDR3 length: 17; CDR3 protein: CASSSRRLAGGADTQYF; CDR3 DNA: TGTGCCAGCAGCTCCCGCCGACTAGCGGGGGGGGCAGATACGCAGTATTTT
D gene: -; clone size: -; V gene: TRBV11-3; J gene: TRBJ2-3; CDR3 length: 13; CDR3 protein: CASSFAFTDTQYF; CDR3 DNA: TGTGCCAGCAGCTTCGCTTTCACAGATACGCAGTATTTT
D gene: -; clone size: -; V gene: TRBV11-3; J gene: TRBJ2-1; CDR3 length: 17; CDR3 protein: CASSPRGGQGLGDEQFF; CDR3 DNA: TGTGCCAGCAGCCCGCGAGGCGGGCAGGGCCTCGGGGATGAGCAGTTCTTC
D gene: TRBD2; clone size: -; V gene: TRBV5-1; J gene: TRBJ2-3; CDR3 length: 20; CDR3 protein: CASSLAGTSGGLATTDTQYF; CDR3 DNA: TGCGCCAGCAGCTTGGCCGGGACTAGCGGGGGACTAGCCACAACAGATACGCAGTATTTT
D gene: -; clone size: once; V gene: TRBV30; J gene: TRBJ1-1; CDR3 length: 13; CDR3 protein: CAWSVQMNTEAFF; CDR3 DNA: TGTGCCTGGAGTGTACAGATGAACACTGAAGCTTTCTTT
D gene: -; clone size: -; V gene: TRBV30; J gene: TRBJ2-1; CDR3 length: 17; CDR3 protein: CAWRVKRVGSTIYEQFF; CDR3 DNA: TGTGCCTGGAGGGTGAAGAGGGTGGGGTCCACGATCTATGAGCAGTTCTTC
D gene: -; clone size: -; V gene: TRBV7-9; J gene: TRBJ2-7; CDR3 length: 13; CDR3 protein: CASSLVRGREQYF; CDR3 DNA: TGTGCCAGCAGCTTAGTGCGGGGACGCGAGCAGTACTTC
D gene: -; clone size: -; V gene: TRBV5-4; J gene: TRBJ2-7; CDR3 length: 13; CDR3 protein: CASSLFGGYEQYF; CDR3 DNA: TGTGCCAGCAGCTTGTTTGGGGGATACGAGCAGTACTTC
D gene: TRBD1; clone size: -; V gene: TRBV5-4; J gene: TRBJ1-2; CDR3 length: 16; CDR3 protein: CASSLEGTGYGYGYTF; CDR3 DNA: TGTGCCAGCAGCTTGGAGGGGACAGGCTATGGCTATGGCTACACCTTC
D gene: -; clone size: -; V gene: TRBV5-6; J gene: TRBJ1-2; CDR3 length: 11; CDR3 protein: CASREGGGYTF; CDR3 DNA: TGTGCCAGCAGAGAGGGTGGCGGCTACACCTTC
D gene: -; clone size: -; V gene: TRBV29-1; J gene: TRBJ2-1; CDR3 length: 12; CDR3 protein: CSVDIMFGGEFF; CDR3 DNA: TGCAGCGTTGATATTATGTTCGGGGGTGAGTTCTTC
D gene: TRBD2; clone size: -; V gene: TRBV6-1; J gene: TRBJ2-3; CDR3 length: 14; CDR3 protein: CASWASGGTDTQYF; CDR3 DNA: TGTGCCAGCTGGGCTAGCGGGGGAACAGATACGCAGTATTTT
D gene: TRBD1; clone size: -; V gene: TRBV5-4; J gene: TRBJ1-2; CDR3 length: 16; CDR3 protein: CASSLGGQGQVYGYTF; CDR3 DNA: TGTGCCAGCAGCTTGGGGGGACAGGGGCAAGTCTATGGCTACACCTTC
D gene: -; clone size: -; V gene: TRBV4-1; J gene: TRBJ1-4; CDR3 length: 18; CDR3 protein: CASSQTWASATTNEKLFF; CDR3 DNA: TGCGCCAGCAGCCAAACCTGGGCCAGCGCTACAACTAATGAAAAACTGTTTTTT
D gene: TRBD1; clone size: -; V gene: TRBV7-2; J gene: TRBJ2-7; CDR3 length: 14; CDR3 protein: CASSLDRGAYEQYF; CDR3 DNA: TGTGCCAGCAGCCTGGACAGGGGGGCCTACGAGCAGTACTTC
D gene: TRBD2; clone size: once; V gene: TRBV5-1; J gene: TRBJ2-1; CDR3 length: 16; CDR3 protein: CASSQRLAGRHNEQFF; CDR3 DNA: TGCGCCAGCAGCCAAAGACTAGCGGGGAGGCACAATGAGCAGTTCTTC
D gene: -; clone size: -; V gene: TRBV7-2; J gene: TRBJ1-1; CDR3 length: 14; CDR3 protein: CASSIDSFNTEAFF; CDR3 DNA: TGTGCCAGCAGCATTGACAGTTTCAACACTGAAGCTTTCTTT
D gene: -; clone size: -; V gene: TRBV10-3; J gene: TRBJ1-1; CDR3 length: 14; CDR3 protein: CAITMTARNTEAFF; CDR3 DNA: TGTGCCATCACCATGACAGCGAGGAACACTGAAGCTTTCTTT
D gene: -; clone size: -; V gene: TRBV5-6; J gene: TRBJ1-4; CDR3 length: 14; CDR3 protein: CASSPLGVREKLFF; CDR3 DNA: TGTGCCAGCAGCCCCCTGGGGGTACGAGAAAAACTGTTTTTT
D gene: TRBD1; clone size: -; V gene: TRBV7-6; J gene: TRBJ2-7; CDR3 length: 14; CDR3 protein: CASSPHGQGYEQYF; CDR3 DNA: TGTGCCAGCAGCCCTCATGGACAGGGTTACGAGCAGTACTTC
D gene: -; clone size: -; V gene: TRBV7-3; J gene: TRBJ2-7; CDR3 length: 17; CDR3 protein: CASSPRGVAGPSYEQYF; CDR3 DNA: TGTGCCAGCAGCCCCAGGGGGGTTGCGGGGCCCTCCTACGAGCAGTACTTC
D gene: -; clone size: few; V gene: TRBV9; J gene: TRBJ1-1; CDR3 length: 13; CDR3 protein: CASSVDVNTEAFF; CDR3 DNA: TGTGCCAGCAGCGTAGATGTGAACACTGAAGCTTTCTTT
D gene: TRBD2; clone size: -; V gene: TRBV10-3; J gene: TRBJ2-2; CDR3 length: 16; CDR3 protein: CAIPMRGGAFPGELFF; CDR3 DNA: TGTGCCATCCCGATGCGCGGGGGGGCCTTTCCCGGGGAGCTGTTTTTT
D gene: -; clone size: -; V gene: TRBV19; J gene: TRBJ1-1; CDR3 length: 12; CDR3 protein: CATGTVGTEAFF; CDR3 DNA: TGTGCCACTGGGACGGTGGGGACTGAAGCTTTCTTT
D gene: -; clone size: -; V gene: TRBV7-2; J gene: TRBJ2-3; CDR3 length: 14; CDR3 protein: CASSFGPFTDTQYF; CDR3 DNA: TGTGCCAGCAGCTTCGGACCTTTCACAGATACGCAGTATTTT
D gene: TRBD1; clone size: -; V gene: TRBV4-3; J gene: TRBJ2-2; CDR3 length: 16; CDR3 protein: CASSQDGGQGIGELFF; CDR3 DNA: TGCGCCAGCAGCCAAGATGGGGGACAGGGGATCGGGGAGCTGTTTTTT
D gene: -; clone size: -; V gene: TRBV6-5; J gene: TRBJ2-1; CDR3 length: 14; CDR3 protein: CASKTESSYNEQFF; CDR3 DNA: TGTGCCAGCAAGACCGAGAGCTCCTACAATGAGCAGTTCTTC
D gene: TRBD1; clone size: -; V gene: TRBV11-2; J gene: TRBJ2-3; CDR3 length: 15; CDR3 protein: CASSLRQGLRDTQYF; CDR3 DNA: TGTGCCAGCAGCTTACGACAGGGGCTGAGAGATACGCAGTATTTT
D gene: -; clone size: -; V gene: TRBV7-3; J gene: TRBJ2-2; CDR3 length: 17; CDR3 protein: CASSRGTVPINTGELFF; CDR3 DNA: TGTGCCAGCAGCCGCGGGACAGTTCCTATAAACACCGGGGAGCTGTTTTTT
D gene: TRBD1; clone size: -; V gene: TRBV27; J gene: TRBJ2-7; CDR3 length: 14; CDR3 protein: CASSSIQGAVWQYF; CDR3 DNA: TGTGCCAGCAGTTCCATTCAGGGGGCAGTTTGGCAGTACTTC
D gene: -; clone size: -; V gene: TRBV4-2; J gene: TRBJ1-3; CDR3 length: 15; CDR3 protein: CASSQVGTAGNTIYF; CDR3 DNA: TGTGCCAGCAGCCAAGTAGGGACCGCTGGAAACACCATATATTTT
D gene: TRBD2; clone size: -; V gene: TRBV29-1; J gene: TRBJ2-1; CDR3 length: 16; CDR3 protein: CSVELAARSSYNEQFF; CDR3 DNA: TGCAGCGTTGAGCTAGCGGCCCGAAGCTCCTACAATGAGCAGTTCTTC
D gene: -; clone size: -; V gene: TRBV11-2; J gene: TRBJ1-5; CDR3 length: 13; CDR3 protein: CASSLAYGQPQHF; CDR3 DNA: TGTGCCAGCAGCTTAGCGTACGGTCAGCCCCAGCATTTT